The clone carrying this T cell receptor (beta chain) was seen at least ten times. Naive CD8 library inputs spanned roughly 20,000 to 1,100,000 sorted cells and 10%, 30% or 50% RNA. Based on a CD8+CD4-CCR7+CD45RA+ profile, naive CD8 T cells were sorted. This sample stems from a study of molecular identifiers for immune sequencing clone quantification. Germline V lookup: CDR1 LGHNA, CDR2 YNFKEQ. The length of the CDR3 is 16 residues. Trimming removed 4 bases at V and 0 bases at J, with 16 bases between. Using its own MiXCR run on the PCR reads, TCRdb lists one record per CDR3 protein. The sample holds about half a million distinct CDR3 sequences, around 25% seen once.

The sequencing sample was made of naive CD8+ T cells from blood, with Jurkat cell RNA spiked in. Subset given: FACS-sorted CD8+CD4-CCR7+CD45RA+ naive T cells. The clonotype comes from a human donor in good health. Some libraries in this study had Jurkat cell RNA spiked in. The genes are TRBV4-2 and TRBJ2-7, with D perhaps TRBD1 (6 bases). As DNA, the CDR3 is TGTGCCAGCAGCCTATATCACAGGGCCAGCTCCTACGAGCAGTACTTC. It codes for CASSLYHRASSYEQYF.